The entry below describes one T cell receptor beta chain. Its antigen is not identified. The sample comes from a study of blood T cells in healthy people across ages. Points from the study as a whole: What prevented conclusive comparison of naive and antigen-experienced cells was that PBMCs were unsorted.

The second PCR ran roughly 7 to 12 cycles with a sample-barcoded 5' primer and J-beta primers. TCRdb re-analysed the 5' RACE reads in MiXCR, keeping a single row per CDR3 protein. The table records 700,000 to 800,000 distinct CDR3 sequences, about 40% of them present only once. Isolation per sample recovered at least 7 million PBMCs. The material sequenced was blood. This clonotype was sampled from a woman aged 60-75 years in good health.

CDR3 bases: TGTGCCAGCAGCCACCCCCAGGGTTATGGCTACACCTTC. Protein sequence: CASSHPQGYGYTF. The chain joins TRBV3-1 to TRBJ1-2; TRBD1 is a possible D gene (5 bases). The V gene lost 3 bases and the J gene lost 5 bases, with 10 bases spanning the gap. The length of the CDR3 is 13 residues. Germline V gene sequence: CDR1 LGHDT, CDR2 YNNKEL (reference sequence). Based on the CDR3 plus reference TRBV3-1 and TRBJ1-2, the full variable domain is DTAVSQTPKYLVTQMGNDKSIKCEQNLGHDTMYWYKQDSKKFLKIMFSYNNKELIINETVPNRFSPKSPDKAHLNLHINSLELGDSAVYFCASSHPQGYGYTFGSGTRLTVV.